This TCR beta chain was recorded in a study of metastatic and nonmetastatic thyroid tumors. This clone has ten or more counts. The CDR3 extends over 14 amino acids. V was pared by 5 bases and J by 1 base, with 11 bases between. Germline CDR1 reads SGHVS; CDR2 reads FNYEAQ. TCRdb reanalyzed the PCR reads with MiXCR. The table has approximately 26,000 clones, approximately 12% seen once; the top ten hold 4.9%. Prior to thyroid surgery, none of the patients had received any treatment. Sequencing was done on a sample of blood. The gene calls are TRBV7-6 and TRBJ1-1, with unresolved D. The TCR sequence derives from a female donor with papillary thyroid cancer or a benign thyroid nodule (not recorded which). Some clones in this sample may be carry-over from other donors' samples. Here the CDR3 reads CASSLNEWNTEAFF. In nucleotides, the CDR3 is TGTGCCAGCAGCCTCAACGAGTGGAACACTGAAGCTTTCTTT.